The T cell receptor (beta chain) described here comes from a study of T cell responses to AZD1222 COVID-19 vaccine. Study at large: Combined were second doses at about 4 or about 12 weeks.

TCRdb's copy holds only in-frame clones and misses some; the assay was immunoSEQ multiplex PCR. Of about 110,000 clones listed, around 87% are singletons. The CDR3 has 13 amino acids. Looked up from germline, CDR1 is GTSNPN and CDR2 is SVGIG (reference sequence). V lost 6 bases and J 2 bases, leaving 13 bases between the germline ends. This chain uses TRBV30 with TRBJ1-2, with a possible D match to TRBD1 (5 bases). The sequences come from peripheral blood, collected on day 0 of AZD1222 vaccination. This receptor was identified in an adult in good health. The DNA of the CDR3 is TGTGCCTGTCAAAACGGGGGAAACTATGGCTACACCTTC. This sequence encodes CACQNGGNYGYTF.